This T cell receptor beta chain was sequenced in a study of T cell responses to AZD1222 COVID-19 vaccine. Looking at the study overall: Pooled in the analysis were second doses at about 4 or about 12 weeks.

The method was immunoSEQ multiplex PCR; TCRdb's version includes in-frame clones alone and lacks a portion of them. The sample lists tens of thousands of clones, approximately 86% occurring once. The CDR3 is 15 residues long. CDR1 is KGHSH and CDR2 is LQKENI in the germline V gene. V was clipped by 3 bases and J by 9 bases, with 15 bases between them. The genes are TRBV18 and TRBJ1-6, with D possibly TRBD1 on 5 matching bases. The source of this sequence is an adult in good health. The starting material was peripheral blood, obtained on day 0 of AZD1222 vaccination. In DNA form, the CDR3 reads TGTGCCAGCTCACCGTCACAGGCCCTGGGTTCACCCCTCCACTTT. Its translation: CASSPSQALGSPLHF.